Each of the 23 T cell receptor beta chains below was sequenced from the same sample in a study of OX40 agonist ivuxolimab in advanced cancers. Produced via immunoSEQ multiplex PCR; TCRdb's table is partial and in-frame only. The data contain about 70,000 clones, around 90% of them singletons. The specimen comprised CD4+ or CD8+ T cells sorted from blood, sampled in a trial of the OX40 agonist ivuxolimab. The receptors here all came from an adult with an advanced solid tumor such as melanoma, head and neck, liver or kidney cancer.

The chain uses TRBV6-1 and TRBJ2-3; 9 nucleotides align to TRBD1. The length of the CDR3 is 16 residues. J was trimmed by 4 bases and V by 1 base; bases with no gene match: 6. Germline assignment: CDR1 MNHNS and CDR2 SASEGT. CDR3 region: CASSEDRGRIADTQYF. Written as DNA, the CDR3 is TGTGCCAGCAGTGAAGACAGGGGGCGAATCGCAGATACGCAGTATTTT.

This clone occurred once. V is TRBV27 and J is TRBJ2-7; D ambiguous. Trimming removed 1 base from V and 7 bases from J, with 14 bases in between. CDR1 and CDR2 from the germline V gene are MNHEY and SMNVEV (reference sequence). This CDR3 region has 14 residues. The CDR3 nucleotides are TGTGCCAGCAGTTTATACCCAGGACCCCTGGAGCAGTACTTC. Translating gives CASSLYPGPLEQYF.

V gene TRBV19 combines with J gene TRBJ1-5, with D tentatively TRBD1 (6 bases). This CDR3 region has 13 residues. Germline-derived CDR1 and CDR2 are LNHDA and SQIVND (reference sequence). The ends were cut back, 7 bases at V and 7 bases at J, with 14 bases in the middle. The CDR3 loop reads CASTHRVEQPQHF. CDR3 DNA: TGTGCCAGTACCCACAGGGTAGAGCAGCCCCAGCATTTT. Variable domain in full (rest from reference TRBV19 and TRBJ1-5): DGGITQSPKYLFRKEGQNVTLSCEQNLNHDAMYWYRQDPGQGLRLIYYSQIVNDFQKGDIAEGYSVSREKKESFPLTVTSAQKNPTAFYLCASTHRVEQPQHFGDGTRLSIL.

This chain uses TRBV5-4 with TRBJ2-6; either TRBD1 or TRBD2 may fit D (6 bases each). V lost 3 bases, J lost 4 bases, and 17 bases lay in between. Germline values: CDR1 SGHNT, CDR2 YYREEE (reference sequence). The CDR3 length is 17 residues. The CDR3 DNA follows: TGTGCCAGCAGCTCCGGTCAGGGGACTGCCGGGGCCAACGTCCTGACTTTC. Its protein is CASSSGQGTAGANVLTF.

The chain carries TRBV11-3 and TRBJ1-1, with D perhaps TRBD1 (6 bases). With 5 bases removed from V and 5 bases from J, the gap between germline ends came to 12 bases. The length of the CDR3 is 13 residues. Per germline, CDR1 SGHNT and CDR2 YENEEA. CDR3 residues: CASSPPGATEAFF. In nucleotides, the CDR3 is TGTGCCAGCAGCCCCCCAGGGGCGACTGAAGCTTTCTTT.

The chain has TRBV7-2 and TRBJ2-3; unclear D gene. CDR1 and CDR2 (germline): SGHTA, FQGNSA. V lost 0 bases to trimming and J lost 7 bases, with 5 bases between them. The CDR3 loop spans 12 amino acids. The CDR3, as DNA: TGTGCCAGCAGCTTAGCGGGATATACGCAGTATTTT. This gives the protein CASSLAGYTQYF. Supplemented by reference TRBV7-2 and TRBJ2-3, the full variable domain reads GAGVSQSPSNKVTEKGKDVELRCDPISGHTALYWYRQSLGQGLEFLIYFQGNSAPDKSGLPSDRFSAERTGGSVSTLTIQRTQQEDSAVYLCASSLAGYTQYFGPGTRLTVL.

The chain is built from TRBV19 and TRBJ1-1; maybe TRBD1 (5 bases). The V end was cut by 6 bases, the J end by 3 bases, with 11 bases between. The germline V gene encodes CDR1 LNHDA and CDR2 SQIVND (reference sequence). The CDR3 length is 13 residues. The CDR3 spells CASRSGGDTEAFF. As DNA, the CDR3 is TGTGCCAGTAGATCTGGAGGGGACACTGAAGCTTTCTTT.

The rearrangement uses TRBV18 and TRBJ2-1; TRBD2 agrees at 12 bases. This CDR3 is built from 16 residues. V lost 0 bases to trimming and J lost 8 bases; unmatched junction nucleotides: 5. Germline CDR1 and CDR2: KGHSH and LQKENI. The DNA for the CDR3 is TGTGCCAGCTCACCACCGGGGACTAGCGGGTGGGATGAGCAGTTCTTC. This sequence encodes CASSPPGTSGWDEQFF.

This clone has more than one count but fewer than ten. The V and J genes are TRBV6-6 and TRBJ1-1; D remains unclear. The V end was cut by 0 bases, the J end by 1 base, with 9 bases between. This CDR3 has 15 amino acids. Germline CDR1 and CDR2: MNHNY and SVGAGI (reference sequence). CDR3 residues: CASSYSAPGNTEAFF. In nucleotides, the CDR3 is TGTGCCAGCAGTTACTCAGCCCCGGGGAACACTGAAGCTTTCTTT.

This chain uses TRBV6-5 with TRBJ2-2; D gene unclear. This CDR3 spans 12 amino acids. Between the trimmed V and J ends, which lost 7 bases and 1 base, there was a span of 4 bases. CDR1 MNHEY and CDR2 SVGAGI come from the germline V gene. The CDR3 sequence is CASNLNTGELFF. CDR3 sequence (DNA): TGTGCCAGCAATCTGAACACCGGGGAGCTGTTTTTT.

V is TRBV4-1 and J is TRBJ1-3, with 9 bases lining up with TRBD1. V trimming: 0 bases; J trimming: 4 bases; junction bases outside the gene matches: 4. This CDR3 has 16 amino acids. The V gene's germline CDR1 is MGHRA and CDR2 YSYEKL. As DNA, the CDR3 is TGCGCCAGCAGCCAAGACGGGACAGGGAAAGGAAACACCATATATTTT. This encodes CASSQDGTGKGNTIYF.

The rearrangement joins TRBV2 to TRBJ1-1; a possible D gene is TRBD1 (5 bases). The V end was cut by 5 bases, the J end by 7 bases, with 17 bases between. Germline V gene sequence: CDR1 SNHLY, CDR2 FYNNEI. This CDR3 region has 14 residues. The CDR3 loop reads CASSSRSGIGEAFF. Written as DNA, the CDR3 is TGTGCCAGCAGTTCCCGTTCAGGGATCGGTGAAGCTTTCTTT.

This chain joins TRBV2 and TRBJ2-3; D gene uncertain. CDR1 is SNHLY, CDR2 FYNNEI, per germline. The CDR3 covers 13 residues. Trimming pared 1 base from V and 1 base from J, leaving 3 bases between. CDR3 coding DNA: TGTGCCAGCAGTGAAGGAGGCACAGATACGCAGTATTTT. This translates into CASSEGGTDTQYF.

This clone was counted a few times. The chain combines TRBV30 with TRBJ1-3, with unresolved D. The CDR3 extends over 14 amino acids. Germline loops: CDR1 GTSNPN, CDR2 SVGIG (reference sequence). Deletions cut 2 bases from V and 0 bases from J, with 8 bases between. The CDR3 DNA reads as TGTGCCTGGAGTCGGACGGGCTCTGGAAACACCATATATTTT. As protein: CAWSRTGSGNTIYF.

CDR3 DNA: TGTGCCAGCAGCCCCCCCCGGGGGCAGGATCAGCCCCAGCATTTT. Encoded protein: CASSPPRGQDQPQHF. The chain links TRBV11-2 to TRBJ1-5, with D possibly TRBD1 on 6 matching bases. CDR1 SGHAT and CDR2 FQNNGV come from the germline V gene. The CDR3 spans 15 residues. V was shortened by 5 bases and J by 5 bases, with 16 bases between the two germline ends.

The genes are TRBV4-1 and TRBJ1-4; 7 bases align to TRBD1. V lost 4 bases and J lost 2; bases outside the gene matches: 4. The CDR3 covers 15 residues. Looked up from germline, CDR1 is MGHRA and CDR2 is YSYEKL. The CDR3 nucleotides are TGCGCCAGCAGCCTTACAGGGGCCACTAATGAAAAACTGTTTTTT. This codes for CASSLTGATNEKLFF.

This chain connects TRBV6-6 to TRBJ1-4; 10 bases agree with TRBD1. Germline CDR1 is MNHNY and CDR2 is SVGAGI (reference sequence). V gave up 1 base and J gave up 4 bases; unmatched junction bases: 0. The CDR3 contains 15 residues. In DNA, the CDR3 is TGTGCCAGCAGTTACTGGACAGGGGGTAATGAAAAACTGTTTTTT. Translated, it gives CASSYWTGGNEKLFF.

The chain recombines TRBV7-2 with TRBJ1-1; D is uncertain. V lost 5 bases and J 3 bases, leaving 10 bases between the germline ends. CDR1 is SGHTA and CDR2 is FQGNSA in the germline V gene. This CDR3 spans 13 amino acids. DNA for the CDR3: TGTGCCAGCAGCCGGTCCGTTGACACTGAAGCTTTCTTT. Its protein product is CASSRSVDTEAFF.

V is TRBV6-5 and J is TRBJ1-1; no reliable D call. CDR1 and CDR2 (germline): MNHEY, SVGAGI. CDR3 size: 12 residues. Trimming cost V 5 bases and J 1 base, with 5 bases left between them. The CDR3 here is CASSAWNTEAFF. The CDR3 DNA follows: TGTGCCAGCAGTGCCTGGAACACTGAAGCTTTCTTT.

The chain carries TRBV5-4 and TRBJ2-3; 7 nucleotides line up with TRBD1. V was pared by 0 bases and J by 2 bases, with 3 bases of the junction left unmatched. CDR3 length: 15 residues. Germline values: CDR1 SGHNT, CDR2 YYREEE (reference sequence). CDR3 DNA sequence: TGTGCCAGCAGCTTGGAGGGGGCCTACACAGATACGCAGTATTTT. Translated: CASSLEGAYTDTQYF.

This sequence joins TRBV5-4 and TRBJ1-2; tentative D call: TRBD1 (5 bases). Trimming took off 4 bases at V and 6 bases at J, with 16 bases between the two ends. The CDR3 is made up of 14 amino acids. Per the germline V gene, CDR1 is SGHNT and CDR2 is YYREEE (reference sequence). The CDR3 region has the DNA TGTGCCAGCAGCCCCAGGGTTGGGGGGGATGGCTACACCTTC. Its translation is CASSPRVGGDGYTF. The full variable domain, in which reference TRBV5-4 and TRBJ1-2 provide the parts outside the CDR3, is ETGVTQSPTHLIKTRGQQVTLRCSSQSGHNTVSWYQQALGQGPQFIFQYYREEENGRGNFPPRFSGLQFPNYSSELNVNALELDDSALYLCASSPRVGGDGYTFGSGTRLTVV.

The CDR3, as DNA: TGTGCCAGCAGGGAAACCGGGACAGGGAACTATGGCTACACCTTC. Protein sequence: CASRETGTGNYGYTF. The genes are TRBV6-5 and TRBJ1-2; the match to TRBD1 covers 9 bases. V gave up 6 bases and J gave up 2 bases; unmatched junction bases: 7. The CDR3 length is 15 residues. Germline V gene sequence: CDR1 MNHEY, CDR2 SVGAGI.

This clone appeared once. This chain joins TRBV4-2 and TRBJ2-1, with TRBD1 identical over 7 bases. V dropped 7 bases and J dropped 1; count of bases not matched to a gene: 7. Germline V gene data show CDR1 as LGHNA and CDR2 as YNFKEQ. The CDR3 has 15 residues. The DNA of the CDR3 is TGTGCCAGCAACCTCGAGGGGGCATCCTACAATGAGCAGTTCTTC. Protein product: CASNLEGASYNEQFF.